What follows are 3 T cell receptor beta chains derived from one specimen sequenced in a study of blood T cells in healthy people across ages. Primed by a sample-barcoded 5' primer and a J-beta primer mix, a second PCR proceeded for about 6 to 12 cycles. TCRdb re-called the 5' RACE reads with MiXCR, one entry per CDR3 protein. The table lists 1.5 million to 1.9 million distinct CDR3 sequences, less than 45% of them singletons, with roughly 3.7% in the top ten. The sample was blood. Every receptor here comes from a young woman in good health.

This clonotype turned up a few times. CDR3 nucleotides: TGTGCCAGCAGCGTCGGATGGGCTGATGGCTACACCTTC. Translated: CASSVGWADGYTF. The chain joins TRBV9 to TRBJ1-2; D is ambiguous. This CDR3 has 13 residues. V was clipped by 2 bases and J by 6 bases, with 11 bases between them. Germline V gene sequence: CDR1 SGDLS, CDR2 YYNGEE.

V gene TRBV10-3 combines with J gene TRBJ2-7, with D possibly being TRBD1 (7 bases). Germline CDR1 ENHRY, CDR2 SYGVKD. Trimming stripped 7 bases from V and 3 bases from J, with 13 bases between. The CDR3 is 13 amino acids. The CDR3 sequence is CAIMGGQFYEQYF. CDR3 in DNA: TGTGCCATCATGGGGGGACAGTTCTACGAGCAGTACTTC.

V and J are TRBV7-2 and TRBJ1-1; D not certain. Germline CDR1 reads SGHTA; CDR2 reads FQGNSA. The CDR3 covers 13 residues. Deletions cut 1 base from V and 11 bases from J, with 14 bases between. The CDR3 DNA sequence: TGTGCCAGCAGCTTAGTCCCCCAAACCGGGGCTTTCTTT. Its translation: CASSLVPQTGAFF.